Described below is a single T cell receptor (beta chain) sequence and its context. Its antigen is still unknown. Germline lookup yields CDR1 MNHNY and CDR2 SVGAGI (reference sequence). The CDR3 is 14 residues long. Trimming took off 8 bases at V and 1 base at J, with 15 bases between the two ends. This entry belongs to a study of cytomegalovirus exposure and HLA in healthy donors. Study observations and caveats: Later analysis indicated greater clonal expansion among HLA-associated TCR beta chains than among equally common other chains. Previous analysis showed most TCR beta V segments were productive about 87% or about 30% of the time. The study assumed roughly uniform donor sequencing depth for presence/absence analyses. The study dropped some indistinguishable V segments, TRBV6-2 and TRBV6-3 among them.

PCR amplification relied on 60 Vbeta primers (plus 13 Jbeta primers). TCRdb's copy holds only in-frame clones and misses some; the assay was immunoSEQ multiplex PCR. The sample lists fewer than 70,000 clones; about 80% were seen once. The J gene is TRBJ2-7, the V gene TRBV6-6; D is perhaps TRBD1 (6 bases). The sequence came from a human donor in good health. Sequenced input: PBMCs. The CDR3 coding sequence is TGTGCCAGCGTCAGGGGCACTGTATCCTACGAGCAGTACTTC. Residues: CASVRGTVSYEQYF.